Below are 8 T cell receptor beta chains sequenced from a single sample in a study of cytomegalovirus exposure and HLA in healthy donors. Primers included in the PCR were 60 Vbeta and 13 Jbeta primers. Repertoires were generated with immunoSEQ multiplex PCR, while TCRdb's copy carries only in-frame clones and drops some. The table includes approximately 170,000 clones, around 85% detected once. Specimen: PBMCs. The receptors shown here come from a human donor in good health.

A few counts support this clone. The chain couples TRBV2 to TRBJ2-1, with TRBD2 as a possible D gene (6 bases). Deletions cut 4 bases from V and 0 bases from J, with 10 bases between. Germline V gene data show CDR1 as SNHLY and CDR2 as FYNNEI. The CDR3 runs 15 residues. The CDR3 here is CASSAIGSSYNEQFF. The DNA for the CDR3 is TGTGCCAGCAGTGCCATCGGGAGCTCCTACAATGAGCAGTTCTTC.

The chain couples TRBV25-1 to TRBJ2-7, with 8 bases fitting TRBD2. Germline loops: CDR1 MGHDK, CDR2 SYGVNS. The V and J ends lost 4 bases and 2 bases, in that order; junction bases with no gene match: 16. There are 18 residues in the CDR3. CDR3 protein: CASSATSGAGGSAYEQYF. For the CDR3, the DNA is TGTGCCAGCAGTGCGACTTCAGGCGCGGGGGGATCCGCCTACGAGCAGTACTTC.

The rearrangement joins TRBV15 to TRBJ2-3; TRBD2 aligns across 14 bases. CDR1 and CDR2 (germline): LNHNV, YYDKDF (reference sequence). This CDR3 region has 16 residues. Unmatched junction bases numbered 6, after V lost 3 bases and J lost 7 bases. The chain's CDR3 is CATSRTGTSGGNTQYF. The CDR3 nucleotides are TGTGCCACCAGCAGGACCGGGACTAGCGGGGGTAATACGCAGTATTTT.

The V gene is TRBV7-9, the J gene TRBJ1-1; D might be TRBD1 (5 bases). Germline V gives CDR1 SEHNR, CDR2 FQNEAQ (reference sequence). Trimming took 3 bases from V and 5 from J, leaving 16 bases between them. The CDR3 length is 15 residues. CDR3 nucleotides: TGTGCCAGCAGCTTTGGGGACTGGAAGTGGACTGAAGCTTTCTTT. Translation: CASSFGDWKWTEAFF.

This chain joins TRBV15 and TRBJ2-1; 12 bases agree with TRBD2. The germline gives CDR1 LNHNV, CDR2 YYDKDF (reference sequence). The CDR3 extends over 16 amino acids. The V segment lost 0 bases and the J segment 3 bases; nucleotides outside the gene matches: 0. The CDR3 coding sequence is TGTGCCACCAGCAGAGAGGGACTAGCGGGCTACAATGAGCAGTTCTTC. Translation gives CATSREGLAGYNEQFF.

Only a few counts were recorded for this clone. The chain is built from TRBV19 and TRBJ1-5, with 7 bases lining up with TRBD1. V lost 5 bases to trimming and J lost 7 bases; unmatched junction nucleotides: 8. CDR3 length: 14 residues. Germline CDR1 reads LNHDA; CDR2 reads SQIVND (reference sequence). CDR3 nucleotides: TGTGCCAGTAGTCCTTCAGGGGGGCAACAGCCCCAGCATTTT. It yields the protein CASSPSGGQQPQHF.

The chain recombines TRBV2 with TRBJ2-7; D may be TRBD1 (6 bases). CDR1 and CDR2 (germline): SNHLY, FYNNEI. Trimming removed 8 bases at V and 4 bases at J, with 15 bases between. This CDR3 has 13 amino acids. The CDR3 coding sequence is TGTGCCAGCCGAGGGGCAGGGGCGTACGAGCAGTACTTC. It specifies CASRGAGAYEQYF.

The V gene is TRBV7-3, the J gene TRBJ2-1, with D maybe TRBD2 (5 bases). The CDR3 runs to 11 residues. With 6 bases removed from V and 10 bases from J, the gap between germline ends came to 10 bases. CDR1 is SGHTA, CDR2 FQGTGA, per germline. In DNA form, the CDR3 reads TGTGCCAGCAGGCTTGGGAGCGAGCAGTTCTTC. The encoded protein is CASRLGSEQFF.